A single sample gave rise to the 20 T cell receptor beta chains below, sequenced in a study of blood T cell repertoires in COVID-19. Repertoires were generated with immunoSEQ multiplex PCR, while TCRdb's copy carries only in-frame clones and drops some. The table includes more than 250,000 clones, around 90% detected once. The sample was PBMCs or T cells enriched from blood (not recorded which). These receptors were obtained from a woman between 18 and 30 years old with acute COVID-19.

This clone was seen only once. CDR3 protein: CASSLLELDRGQFF. CDR3 nucleotide sequence: TGTGCCAGCAGCCTTCTCGAACTAGATCGCGGACAGTTCTTC. This chain links TRBV5-4 with TRBJ2-1; D may be TRBD2 (5 bases). The CDR3 extends over 14 amino acids. The germline V and J ends were trimmed by 4 bases and 13 bases, with 21 bases remaining between them. Germline values: CDR1 SGHNT, CDR2 YYREEE (reference sequence).

In this sample, this clone turned up a few times. The chain is built from TRBV10-1 and TRBJ2-7; weak D call: TRBD1 (6 bases). The CDR3 covers 14 residues. The germline gives CDR1 WNHNN, CDR2 SYGVQD (reference sequence). With 0 bases removed from V and 8 bases from J, the gap between germline ends came to 14 bases. The CDR3 region is CASSESATGRQQYF. The DNA for the CDR3 is TGCGCCAGCAGTGAGTCAGCGACAGGTCGACAGCAGTACTTC.

J is TRBJ1-1 and V is TRBV5-1, with D possibly matching TRBD1 (6 bases). V shed 0 bases and J shed 1 base, with 10 bases lying between them. The CDR3 length is 15 residues. CDR1 is SGHRS, CDR2 YFSETQ, per germline. CDR3 DNA: TGCGCCAGCAGCTTGGACGGACAGAGGAACACTGAAGCTTTCTTT. The encoded protein is CASSLDGQRNTEAFF.

The rearrangement uses TRBV7-9 and TRBJ1-2; 8 bases map to TRBD1. V trimming: 4 bases; J trimming: 7 bases; junction bases outside the gene matches: 5. This CDR3 comprises 13 residues. The germline gives CDR1 SEHNR, CDR2 FQNEAQ (reference sequence). The CDR3 coding sequence is TGTGCCAGCAGCTCGGACAGGGTGGGTGGCTACACCTTC. Translated, it gives CASSSDRVGGYTF.

This clone has only a few counts. The chain recombines TRBV11-3 with TRBJ2-1; a possible D gene is TRBD2 (5 bases). Trimming left V 0 bases short and J 5 bases short, with 14 bases between. The CDR3 is made up of 16 amino acids. Per germline, CDR1 SGHNT and CDR2 YENEEA. CDR3 sequence reads: CASSLDGVEMDNEQFF. The CDR3 bases are TGTGCCAGCAGCTTAGACGGGGTGGAGATGGACAATGAGCAGTTCTTC.

This chain joins TRBV27 and TRBJ1-1; no definite D call. This CDR3 contains 13 residues. The germline gives CDR1 MNHEY, CDR2 SMNVEV (reference sequence). V gave up 0 bases and J gave up 3 bases, with 5 bases separating them. This CDR3 reads CASSLSRYTEAFF. The CDR3 DNA sequence: TGTGCCAGCAGTTTATCCCGGTACACTGAAGCTTTCTTT.

The chain is built from TRBV30 and TRBJ1-5; D unclear. CDR1 is GTSNPN and CDR2 is SVGIG in the germline V gene (reference sequence). With 0 bases removed from V and 3 bases from J, the gap between germline ends came to 6 bases. The CDR3 totals 13 residues. The CDR3 DNA is TGTGCCTGGAGTGTAGACAACAATCAGCCCCAGCATTTT. Protein product: CAWSVDNNQPQHF. The whole variable domain, filled in from reference TRBV30 and TRBJ1-5, reads SQTIHQWPATLVQPVGSPLSLECTVEGTSNPNLYWYRQAAGRGLQLLFYSVGIGQISSEVPQNLSASRPQDRQFILSSKKLLLSDSGFYLCAWSVDNNQPQHFGDGTRLSIL.

V usage is TRBV6-2 or TRBV6-3 and J usage is TRBJ1-3; D call uncertain. The CDR3 totals 13 residues. Germline V gene data show CDR1 as MNHEY and CDR2 as SVGEGT. V dropped 2 bases and J dropped 4 bases, with 6 bases sitting between them. The CDR3 sequence is CASSYGRGNTIYF. CDR3 sequence (DNA): TGTGCCAGCAGTTACGGCAGAGGAAACACCATATATTTT.

The gene calls are TRBV15 and TRBJ2-6; 7 bases are shared with TRBD2. In germline, CDR1 is LNHNV, CDR2 YYDKDF (reference sequence). With 5 bases clipped from V and 6 bases from J, the junction kept 7 bases outside the gene matches. This CDR3 is built from 15 residues. The CDR3 region has the DNA TGTGCCACCAGCCTCAGTGCGGGGGTGGCCAACGTCCTGACTTTC. Residues: CATSLSAGVANVLTF.

This clone has just one count. V and J are TRBV29-1 and TRBJ2-7; possibly TRBD1 for D (7 bases). Germline V gene lookup returns CDR1 SQVTM and CDR2 ANQGSEA. V lost 0 bases to trimming and J lost 4 bases, with 13 bases between them. The CDR3 sequence is 14 residues long. The CDR3 spells CSVEDRAGGYEQYF. As DNA, the CDR3 is TGCAGCGTTGAAGACAGGGCAGGGGGGTACGAGCAGTACTTC.

The genes are TRBV4-1 and TRBJ1-2; D gene unclear. This CDR3 comprises 17 residues. Trimming removed 0 bases at V and 0 bases at J, with 14 bases between. Looked up from germline, CDR1 is MGHRA and CDR2 is YSYEKL. Here the CDR3 reads CASSQDFTAKANYGYTF. In DNA, the CDR3 is TGCGCCAGCAGCCAAGATTTTACAGCCAAAGCTAACTATGGCTACACCTTC.

The chain combines TRBV2 with TRBJ2-1; 16 nucleotides match TRBD2. The CDR3 has 15 amino acids. Germline V gene sequence: CDR1 SNHLY, CDR2 FYNNEI. V lost 4 bases to trimming and J lost 13 bases; unmatched junction nucleotides: 7. CDR3 sequence: CASSVTGTSGRAQFF. Here the CDR3 DNA reads TGTGCCAGCAGTGTGACCGGGACTAGCGGGAGGGCCCAGTTCTTC.

The V and J genes are TRBV6-5 and TRBJ2-7; D is unresolved. The V end lost 7 bases, the J end lost 2 bases, and 12 bases lay between the germline ends. Germline V gives CDR1 MNHEY, CDR2 SVGAGI. CDR3 length: 13 residues. The CDR3 bases are TGTGCCAGCACCGAGACACTGACCTACGAGCAGTACTTC. It specifies CASTETLTYEQYF.

In its sample, this clone was seen a few times. The chain links TRBV7-9 to TRBJ2-7; weak D call: TRBD2 (6 bases). Germline V gene sequence: CDR1 SEHNR, CDR2 FQNEAQ (reference sequence). CDR3 size: 17 residues. V was pared by 5 bases and J by 4 bases, with 24 bases between. This CDR3 is CASSPQRPGLRVYEQYF. The CDR3 nucleotides read TGTGCCAGCAGCCCCCAAAGGCCGGGACTCCGGGTTTACGAGCAGTACTTC.

This clone is a singleton in its sample. This chain connects TRBV27 to TRBJ2-4, with TRBD2 identical over 11 bases. After removal of 5 bases from V and 8 bases from J, the junction contained 11 bases not matched to a gene. Germline V gene data show CDR1 as MNHEY and CDR2 as SMNVEV (reference sequence). The CDR3 has 16 residues. The CDR3 sequence: CASSTSRTSGYDIQYF. CDR3 in DNA: TGTGCCAGCAGTACCTCGAGGACTAGCGGGTATGACATTCAGTACTTC.

The chain uses TRBV30 and TRBJ2-1; D not resolved. This CDR3 is built from 15 residues. CDR1 is GTSNPN, CDR2 SVGIG, per germline (reference sequence). V was clipped by 4 bases and J by 4 bases, with 17 bases between them. CDR3 sequence: CAWTPRPGPYNEQFF. In DNA, the CDR3 is TGTGCCTGGACCCCCCGCCCGGGTCCGTACAATGAGCAGTTCTTC.

V and J are TRBV19 and TRBJ2-3; TRBD1 matches at 8 bases. CDR3 length: 15 amino acids. Germline V gene sequence: CDR1 LNHDA, CDR2 SQIVND (reference sequence). With 6 bases clipped from V and 0 bases from J, the junction kept 5 bases outside the gene matches. DNA of the CDR3: TGTGCCAGTAGGGGCCAGGGGGCTAGCACAGATACGCAGTATTTT. As protein: CASRGQGASTDTQYF.

The chain couples TRBV19 to TRBJ1-6, with a tentative D call TRBD1 (5 bases). Germline V lookup: CDR1 LNHDA, CDR2 SQIVND (reference sequence). Between the trimmed V and J ends, which lost 7 bases and 3 bases, there was a span of 16 bases. The CDR3 extends over 16 amino acids. The CDR3 DNA reads as TGTGCCAGTACCAAGGACCCGACAGTCTATAATTCACCCCTCCACTTT. Protein product: CASTKDPTVYNSPLHF. Complete variable domain (other parts from reference TRBV19 and TRBJ1-6): DGGITQSPKYLFRKEGQNVTLSCEQNLNHDAMYWYRQDPGQGLRLIYYSQIVNDFQKGDIAEGYSVSREKKESFPLTVTSAQKNPTAFYLCASTKDPTVYNSPLHFGNGTRLTVT.

This chain links TRBV29-1 with TRBJ2-1; a possible D gene is TRBD2 (5 bases). The germline V and J ends were trimmed by 3 bases and 4 bases, with 22 bases remaining between them. Germline V gene lookup returns CDR1 SQVTM and CDR2 ANQGSEA. The CDR3 is 17 residues long. CDR3 DNA: TGCAGCGTTGACACCGAAGCCCCCGGGGTTCAATACAATGAGCAGTTCTTC. Translating gives CSVDTEAPGVQYNEQFF.

The chain recombines TRBV4-1 with TRBJ1-2; no firm D call. The CDR3 length is 15 residues. The V end lost 1 base, the J end lost 8 bases, and 17 bases lay between the germline ends. Germline V gene data show CDR1 as MGHRA and CDR2 as YSYEKL. For the CDR3, the DNA is TGCGCCAGCAGCCAAGGGGCCGACCTCCTGTGGGGCTACACCTTC. Encoded protein: CASSQGADLLWGYTF.